These 15 T cell receptor beta chains were sequenced from one sample in a study of T-cell reconstitution after alpha-beta-depleted transplantation in children. Unique molecular identifiers were built into the TCRbeta library. TCRdb re-called the PCR reads with MiXCR, one entry per CDR3 protein. Among nearly 400,000 distinct CDR3 sequences, around 21% were seen once, and the ten largest hold 3.5% to 4%. The source was PBMCs from the stem cell graft donor, collected from the stem cell graft. Source of these receptors: a human donor who donated a stem cell graft to a child with acute myeloid leukemia.

This clonotype was seen more than once but under ten times. The chain combines TRBV29-1 with TRBJ2-2; possibly TRBD1 or TRBD2 for D (5 bases each). The CDR3 covers 13 residues. Germline lookup yields CDR1 SQVTM and CDR2 ANQGSEA. V shed 3 bases and J shed 3 bases, with 8 bases lying between them. DNA of the CDR3: TGCAGCGTTGACTGGGGACACACCGGGGAGCTGTTTTTT. It encodes CSVDWGHTGELFF.

The chain employs TRBV29-1 and TRBJ2-6; D might be TRBD2 (6 bases). Germline CDR1 SQVTM, CDR2 ANQGSEA. V lost 4 bases, J lost 0 bases, and 7 bases lay in between. This CDR3 has 14 residues. CDR3 bases: TGCAGCGTTGTCGGGGGCTCTGGGGCCAACGTCCTGACTTTC. Its protein is CSVVGGSGANVLTF.

This clonotype was recorded at least ten times. This chain joins TRBV20-1 and TRBJ2-1, with D possibly matching TRBD1 (6 bases). V shed 4 bases and J shed 7 bases, with 14 bases lying between them. Germline CDR1 reads DFQATT; CDR2 reads SNEGSKA (reference sequence). This CDR3 is built from 13 residues. CDR3 protein: CSANHRVGNEQFF. The DNA for the CDR3 is TGCAGTGCTAACCACAGGGTGGGGAATGAGCAGTTCTTC.

This clonotype was observed a single time. The chain has TRBV4-3 and TRBJ2-5; the match to TRBD2 covers 14 bases. V lost 3 bases, J lost 3 bases, and 6 bases stayed unmatched. CDR1 is LGHNA, CDR2 YSLEER, per germline. This CDR3 has 17 residues. The CDR3, as DNA: TGCGCCAGCAGCCATGGACTAGCGGGAGGACGTAAAGAGACCCAGTACTTC. Its protein product is CASSHGLAGGRKETQYF.

This clonotype has at least ten counts. The CDR3: CASGKRGRVTEAFF. CDR3 DNA: TGTGCCAGCGGGAAACGGGGTAGGGTCACTGAAGCTTTCTTT. This sequence joins TRBV12-3 or TRBV12-4 and TRBJ1-1; D not resolved. The V gene lost 8 bases and the J gene lost 4 bases, with 17 bases spanning the gap. The CDR3 is 14 amino acids.

This clonotype was counted at least ten times. V usage is TRBV20-1 and J usage is TRBJ2-3; 7 positions match TRBD1. The J segment lost 2 bases and the V segment lost 4 bases, leaving 9 bases of the junction unmatched. The CDR3 sequence is 15 residues long. The germline CDR1 and CDR2 sequences are DFQATT and SNEGSKA (reference sequence). Written as DNA, the CDR3 is TGCAGTGCTATTAGGACCAGGGGGTTCACAGATACGCAGTATTTT. This encodes CSAIRTRGFTDTQYF.

The chain carries TRBV4-3 and TRBJ2-5; D is unclear. Germline lookup yields CDR1 LGHNA and CDR2 YSLEER. V was clipped by 0 bases and J by 5 bases, with 7 bases between them. The CDR3 length is 13 residues. In DNA form, the CDR3 reads TGCGCCAGCAGCCAAGATCGGGTGGAGACCCAGTACTTC. Its translation: CASSQDRVETQYF.

The chain is built from TRBV27 and TRBJ2-1, with 16 bases that match TRBD2. CDR1 and CDR2 (germline): MNHEY, SMNVEV (reference sequence). The junction had 11 bases not matched to a gene; V was cut back by 0 bases and J by 9 bases. This CDR3 is built from 19 residues. This chain's CDR3 is CASSLSPGTSGRASREQFF. The CDR3 DNA sequence: TGTGCCAGCAGTTTATCTCCCGGGACTAGCGGGAGGGCCTCCCGTGAGCAGTTCTTC.

Worth noting for this clonotype: A much larger clone differs by one base, so this may be a read error. This chain joins TRBV6-1 and TRBJ1-5; D gene ambiguous. CDR3 length: 14 amino acids. Per the germline V gene, CDR1 is MNHNS and CDR2 is SASEGT. CDR3 loop: CASSEGGRIQPQLF. Written as DNA, the CDR3 is TGTGCCAGCAGTGAAGGAGGGCGAATCCAGCCCCAGCTTTTT.

V and J are TRBV7-7 and TRBJ2-5; TRBD2 matches at 9 bases. This CDR3 contains 15 residues. The germline CDR1 and CDR2 sequences are SSHAT and FNYEAQ (reference sequence). V lost 5 bases, J lost 4 bases, and 8 bases stayed unmatched. CDR3 sequence (DNA): TGTGCCAGCAGCCGCGGACTAGCGCTAAGAGAGACCCAGTACTTC. Translated: CASSRGLALRETQYF. Supplemented by reference TRBV7-7 and TRBJ2-5, the full variable domain reads GAGVSQSPRYKVTKRGQDVTLRCDPISSHATLYWYQQALGQGPEFLTYFNYEAQPDKSGLPSDRFSAERPEGSISTLTIQRTEQRDSAMYRCASSRGLALRETQYFGPGTRLLVL.

In its sample, this clonotype was seen a few times. This rearrangement joins TRBV24-1 to TRBJ2-2; D uncertain. Germline CDR1 is KGHDR and CDR2 is SFDVKD. CDR3 size: 16 residues. V shed 0 bases and J shed 1 base, with 8 bases lying between them. The CDR3 sequence is CATSDLYTLNTGELFF. In DNA form, the CDR3 reads TGTGCCACCAGTGATTTGTACACCTTGAACACCGGGGAGCTGTTTTTT.

This clonotype has a count of ten or more. V usage is TRBV20-1 and J usage is TRBJ1-5, with 10 bases identical to TRBD1. This CDR3 contains 15 residues. J lost 4 bases, V lost 1 base, and 4 bases had no gene match. Germline lookup yields CDR1 DFQATT and CDR2 SNEGSKA (reference sequence). Written as DNA, the CDR3 is TGCAGTGCTAGAGTTCGGACAGGGGGGAATCAGCCCCAGCATTTT. It yields the protein CSARVRTGGNQPQHF.

This clonotype was seen only a few times. V and J are TRBV12-3 or TRBV12-4 and TRBJ1-2; the D is unclear. CDR3 length equals 16 residues. V was pared by 1 base and J by 0 bases, with 12 bases between. The CDR3 spells CASSLDSTQANYGYTF. Written as DNA, the CDR3 is TGTGCCAGCAGTTTAGATTCGACACAAGCTAACTATGGCTACACCTTC.

The gene calls are TRBV25-1 and TRBJ1-1; D remains unclear. V was pared by 6 bases and J by 8 bases, with 7 bases between. CDR1 and CDR2 from the germline V gene are MGHDK and SYGVNS. The CDR3 sequence is 10 residues long. CDR3 in amino acids: CASRGREAFF. The CDR3 nucleotides are TGTGCCAGCAGGGGGAGAGAAGCTTTCTTT.

This clonotype was observed a handful of times. The rearrangement joins TRBV27 to TRBJ2-1, with 10 bases identical to TRBD1. CDR3 length: 13 amino acids. In germline, CDR1 is MNHEY, CDR2 SMNVEV (reference sequence). V was pared by 5 bases and J by 9 bases, with 4 bases of the junction left unmatched. In DNA form, the CDR3 reads TGTGCCAGCAGTCGCGACAGGGGGCTTGAGCAGTTCTTC. Its protein is CASSRDRGLEQFF.